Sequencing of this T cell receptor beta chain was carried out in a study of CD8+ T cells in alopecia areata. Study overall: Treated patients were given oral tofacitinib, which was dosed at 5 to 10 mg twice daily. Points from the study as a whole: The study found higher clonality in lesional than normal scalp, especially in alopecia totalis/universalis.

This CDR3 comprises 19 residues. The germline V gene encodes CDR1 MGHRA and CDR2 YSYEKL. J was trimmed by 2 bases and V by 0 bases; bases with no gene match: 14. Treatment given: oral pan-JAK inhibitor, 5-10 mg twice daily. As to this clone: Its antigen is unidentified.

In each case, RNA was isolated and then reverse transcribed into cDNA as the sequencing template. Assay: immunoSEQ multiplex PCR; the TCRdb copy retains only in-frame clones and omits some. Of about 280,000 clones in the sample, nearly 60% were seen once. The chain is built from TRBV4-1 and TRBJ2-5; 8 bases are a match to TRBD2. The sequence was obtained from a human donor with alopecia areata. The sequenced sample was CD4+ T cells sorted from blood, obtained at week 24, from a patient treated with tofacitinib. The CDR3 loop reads CASSQDGSGAVITQETQYF. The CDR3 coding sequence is TGCGCCAGCAGCCAAGATGGTAGCGGGGCTGTGATTACACAAGAGACCCAGTACTTC.